Listed here are 3 T cell receptor beta chains from one sample, sequenced in a study of T cell clones after liver transplantation (dated by TCRdb to about 2019). Libraries were built with the immunoSEQ multiplex PCR assay. TCRdb provides this immuneACCESS table in a form limited to in-frame rearrangements. Some clones are lacking; in checked studies, under half of them reflect an unresolved V gene, and why the rest are absent is not known. The sample contains some 75,000 clones, roughly 80% of them found a single time. Roughly 0.54% of the sample is in the top ten clones. The intended sense of this specimen's time point label: pre-transplant. The sample here was CD4+ T cells from blood, taken before liver transplant. The receptor source for this set is a human donor who received a liver transplant.

This rearrangement joins TRBV7-2 to TRBJ2-5; D gene unclear. The CDR3 length is 14 residues. V was cut by 5 bases and J by 1 base, with 11 bases left in between. Germline CDR1 reads SGHTA; CDR2 reads FQGNSA. The CDR3 nucleotides read TGTGCCAGCAGCGCCGGCGGTTTCCAAGAGACCCAGTACTTC. It specifies CASSAGGFQETQYF. Based on the CDR3 plus reference TRBV7-2 and TRBJ2-5, the full variable domain is GAGVSQSPSNKVTEKGKDVELRCDPISGHTALYWYRQSLGQGLEFLIYFQGNSAPDKSGLPSDRFSAERTGGSVSTLTIQRTQQEDSAVYLCASSAGGFQETQYFGPGTRLLVL.

CDR3 sequence: CASSEGRHTNTGELFF. DNA for the CDR3: TGCGCCAGCAGTGAAGGGAGACACACGAACACCGGGGAGCTGTTTTTT. V usage is TRBV10-1 and J usage is TRBJ2-2; possibly TRBD2 for D (5 bases). Trimming left V 3 bases short and J 0 bases short, with 11 bases between. The length of the CDR3 is 16 residues. Germline V lookup: CDR1 WNHNN, CDR2 SYGVQD (reference sequence).

V is TRBV5-6 and J is TRBJ1-4; perhaps TRBD1 as D (6 bases). Trimming pared 4 bases from V and 0 bases from J, leaving 10 bases between. The germline V gene encodes CDR1 SGHDT and CDR2 YYEEEE. The CDR3 runs 15 residues. The DNA for the CDR3 is TGTGCCAGCAGCGGGGGCCGTGCAACTAATGAAAAACTGTTTTTT. Protein sequence: CASSGGRATNEKLFF.